This T cell receptor beta chain is drawn from a study of CD8 T cells in ankylosing spondylitis. Regarding the study as a whole: Peripheral blood samples showed relatively rare disease-linked clones, and these clones were CD8+. Blood of patients with ankylosing spondylitis appeared to be characterized by a TCR beta motif of eight highly homologous variants. Past studies reported some motif variants in reactive arthritis synovial fluid and blood. There was reportedly significant enrichment of clones that were disease-linked in matched ankylosing spondylitis synovial fluid.

The sample holds many counts of this clonotype. Its antigen is not known. The length of the CDR3 is 12 residues. V shed 7 bases and J shed 5 bases, with 10 bases lying between them. Germline CDR1 LGHDT, CDR2 YNNKEL (reference sequence). Preparation of TCR beta libraries was done by quantitative 5'-RACE with molecular barcodes. Each CDR3 protein gets one entry after TCRdb re-called the 5' RACE reads with MiXCR. There are approximately 500,000 distinct CDR3 sequences in the sample; roughly 13% occur only once, and approximately 6.3% lies in the top ten. The chain employs TRBV3-1 and TRBJ2-3; D is possibly TRBD2 (5 bases). The sequencing input was blood, either unsorted or a sorted T cell fraction (not recorded which). The receptor comes from a male donor with ankylosing spondylitis. The CDR3 sequence is CASNGIGDTQYF. CDR3 nucleotide sequence: TGTGCCAGCAACGGGATTGGAGATACGCAGTATTTT.